The clone carrying this T cell receptor (beta chain) was counted many times. The sample comes from a study of blood T cells in healthy people across ages. The CDR3 length is 14 residues. Germline V CDR1 and CDR2: SGHRS, YFSETQ. Germline trimming cut 4 bases from V and 3 bases from J; bases unmatched to any gene: 5. Primers used in a second PCR of about 6 to 11 cycles were a sample-barcoded 5' primer and a J-beta primer mix. TCRdb fed the 5' RACE reads into MiXCR, producing one record per CDR3 protein. The data contain around 1,000,000 distinct CDR3 sequences, under 30% of them singletons. These sequences were also reported in another study, on T cells of mothers and their children. That paper states: Donation involved a few healthy Caucasian mothers and the six children that they had.

The clonotype comes from a girl aged 2 to 9 in good health. The rearrangement uses TRBV5-1 and TRBJ2-5, with 8 bases matching TRBD1. The sequencing input was blood. The CDR3 spells CASSPGQGKETQYF. For the CDR3, the DNA is TGCGCCAGCAGCCCCGGACAGGGAAAAGAGACCCAGTACTTC. The full variable domain, its missing parts supplied by reference TRBV5-1 and TRBJ2-5, is KAGVTQTPRYLIKTRGQQVTLSCSPISGHRSVSWYQQTPGQGLQFLFEYFSETQRNKGNFPGRFSGRQFSNSRSEMNVSTLELGDSALYLCASSPGQGKETQYFGPGTRLLVL.